Listed here are 16 T cell receptor beta chains from one sample, sequenced in a study of molecular identifiers for immune sequencing clone quantification. TCRdb redid the calling of the PCR reads with MiXCR, one entry per CDR3 protein. The sample has more than 85,000 distinct CDR3 sequences, 30% to 35% seen once; the top ten hold approximately 9.8%. What was sequenced was naive CD8+ T cells from blood, with Jurkat cell RNA spiked in. Subset of the sample: FACS-sorted CD8+CD4-CCR7+CD45RA+ naive T cells. All receptors derive from a human donor in good health. Some libraries in this study had Jurkat cell RNA spiked in.

This clonotype appeared a few times. Lacking the conserved final phenylalanine or tryptophan, this CDR3 likely reflects a read error. The CDR3 DNA reads as TGTGCCAGTGGTCAGGGGAATGAGCAGTTCATC. As protein: CASGQGNEQFI. The chain joins TRBV19 to TRBJ2-1; D perhaps matches TRBD1 (6 bases). The CDR3 spans 11 residues. Germline CDR1 LNHDA, CDR2 SQIVND (reference sequence). Trimming took off 8 bases at V and 7 bases at J, with 9 bases between the two ends.

The rearrangement links TRBV7-2 to TRBJ2-7; D not resolved. V dropped 0 bases and J dropped 0 bases, with 6 bases sitting between them. There are 14 residues in the CDR3. Per germline, CDR1 SGHTA and CDR2 FQGNSA. CDR3 bases: TGTGCCAGCAGCTTAGCCAGGAGCTCCTACGAGCAGTACTTC. This sequence encodes CASSLARSSYEQYF.

Many counts were recorded for this clonotype. The genes are TRBV7-6 and TRBJ2-2; TRBD2 might be the D (5 bases). The ends were cut back, 4 bases at V and 4 bases at J, with 7 bases in the middle. Germline assignment: CDR1 SGHVS and CDR2 FNYEAQ. The CDR3 runs to 13 residues. The chain's CDR3 is CASSSEATGELFF. CDR3 in DNA: TGTGCCAGCAGCTCGGAGGCCACCGGGGAGCTGTTTTTT. The full variable domain, its missing parts supplied by reference TRBV7-6 and TRBJ2-2, is GAGVSQSPRYKVTKRGQDVALRCDPISGHVSLYWYRQALGQGPEFLTYFNYEAQQDKSGLPNDRFSAERPEGSISTLTIQRTEQRDSAMYRCASSSEATGELFFGEGSRLTVL.

The V gene is TRBV28, the J gene TRBJ2-5, with TRBD1 as a possible D gene (7 bases). The CDR3 totals 15 residues. Germline CDR1 is MDHEN and CDR2 is SYDVKM. V was cut by 1 base and J by 5 bases, with 14 bases left in between. CDR3 region: CASSLFIRGRETQYF. The CDR3 DNA is TGTGCCAGCAGTTTATTTATCAGGGGGAGGGAGACCCAGTACTTC.

This clonotype was detected a few times. Possible read error: a much larger clone is one base away. The chain employs TRBV29-1 and TRBJ2-7; D remains unclear. The V gene's germline CDR1 is SQVTM and CDR2 ANQGSEA. The CDR3 totals 12 residues. The CDR3 here is CGVVGGVYEQYF. The CDR3 DNA reads TGCGGCGTTGTCGGCGGAGTCTACGAGCAGTACTTC.

As for this clonotype: An end of the junction differs from the germline gene, which may be a read error. This chain connects TRBV15 to TRBJ1-1, with unresolved D. The CDR3 length is 13 residues. Germline loops: CDR1 LNHNV, CDR2 YYDKDF (reference sequence). The CDR3 reads CATSSLPIGEAIF. In nucleotides, the CDR3 is TGTGCCACCAGCAGCCTACCGATTGGGGAGGCTATCTTT.

The genes are TRBV2 and TRBJ2-4; D possibly corresponds to TRBD1 (6 bases). This CDR3 has 15 residues. Germline V gene lookup returns CDR1 SNHLY and CDR2 FYNNEI. Trimming stripped 6 bases from V and 2 bases from J, with 14 bases between. For the CDR3, the DNA is TGTGCCAGCAGACCTTCCACAGGGTCCAAAAACATTCAGTACTTC. Translating it yields CASRPSTGSKNIQYF.

The chain carries TRBV11-2 and TRBJ2-3, with D possibly TRBD2 on 6 matching bases. The ends were cut back, 2 bases at V and 1 base at J, with 22 bases in the middle. The length of the CDR3 is 19 residues. The germline gives CDR1 SGHAT, CDR2 FQNNGV. In nucleotides, the CDR3 is TGTGCCAGCAGCTTATTGCGGGGAATTGGCGACCACGGCACAGATACGCAGTATTTT. Translated, it gives CASSLLRGIGDHGTDTQYF.

Comments on this clonotype: A much larger clone differs by one base, so this may be a read error. V gene TRBV29-1 combines with J gene TRBJ2-3; no firm D call. Trimming stripped 4 bases from V and 2 bases from J, with 7 bases between. This CDR3 comprises 12 residues. Germline-derived CDR1 and CDR2 are SQVTM and ANQGSEA. In DNA, the CDR3 is TGCAGCGTTGGGGTTTTCACAGATACGCAGTATTTT. It yields the protein CSVGVFTDTQYF.

The CDR3 loop is CAINTLRQIPQETQYF. The CDR3, as DNA: TGTGCCATCAACACCTTACGACAAATCCCTCAAGAGACCCAGTACTTC. The genes are TRBV10-3 and TRBJ2-5; D is ambiguous. CDR1 and CDR2 from the germline V gene are ENHRY and SYGVKD. CDR3 length: 16 residues. The V end lost 7 bases, the J end lost 2 bases, and 20 bases lay between the germline ends.

The V and J genes are TRBV28 and TRBJ2-7; D may match TRBD1 or TRBD2 (6 bases each). Trimming pared 7 bases from V and 3 bases from J, leaving 28 bases between. Germline V lookup: CDR1 MDHEN, CDR2 SYDVKM. The CDR3 totals 18 residues. CDR3 loop: CASTGRGRSSSYHYEQYF. As DNA, the CDR3 is TGTGCCAGCACGGGACGGGGGCGCAGCTCCTCCTACCACTACGAGCAGTACTTC.

The chain uses TRBV4-3 and TRBJ2-1; 9 nucleotides agree with TRBD2. Trimming at V came to 0 bases and at J to 4 bases, leaving 7 bases not matched to a gene. The CDR3 totals 17 residues. Germline lookup yields CDR1 LGHNA and CDR2 YSLEER. CDR3 sequence: CASSQDRASGAYNEQFF. DNA for the CDR3: TGCGCCAGCAGCCAAGATCGGGCTAGCGGGGCTTACAATGAGCAGTTCTTC.

V is TRBV4-3 and J is TRBJ2-1; D perhaps matches TRBD2 (6 bases). The CDR3 is made up of 15 amino acids. Germline V lookup: CDR1 LGHNA, CDR2 YSLEER. V lost 1 base, J lost 4 bases, and 11 bases lay in between. This chain's CDR3 is CASSQARDSYNEQFF. The CDR3 nucleotides are TGCGCCAGCAGCCAAGCCCGGGACTCATACAATGAGCAGTTCTTC.

As regards this clonotype: A junction boundary mismatches the germline segment, possibly from a read error. The chain joins TRBV7-2 to TRBJ2-4; 9 bases are a match to TRBD1. The CDR3 runs to 16 residues. Looked up from germline, CDR1 is SGHTA and CDR2 is FQGNSA. The CDR3 spells CASSSRPQGAKNNQYF. The CDR3 DNA sequence: TGTGCCAGCAGCTCGCGCCCACAGGGGGCCAAAAACAATCAGTACTTC.

Comments on this clonotype: A single base separates this from a much larger clone, so it may be a read error. This chain uses TRBV4-3 with TRBJ2-7; no clear D gene. Germline CDR1 reads LGHNA; CDR2 reads YSLEER. The CDR3 length is 16 residues. The DNA for the CDR3 is TGCGCCAGCAGCCAAGATGGAAACGGCCCCGCCTACGAGCAGGACTTC. Translating gives CASSQDGNGPAYEQDF.

This chain joins TRBV12-3 or TRBV12-4 and TRBJ2-5; 9 nucleotides align to TRBD2. CDR3 size: 15 residues. V trimming: 6 bases; J trimming: 4 bases; junction bases outside the gene matches: 9. The CDR3 nucleotides read TGTGCCAGCAGCCCTGAGGTAGCGGGAGTAGAGACCCAGTACTTC. This translates into CASSPEVAGVETQYF.